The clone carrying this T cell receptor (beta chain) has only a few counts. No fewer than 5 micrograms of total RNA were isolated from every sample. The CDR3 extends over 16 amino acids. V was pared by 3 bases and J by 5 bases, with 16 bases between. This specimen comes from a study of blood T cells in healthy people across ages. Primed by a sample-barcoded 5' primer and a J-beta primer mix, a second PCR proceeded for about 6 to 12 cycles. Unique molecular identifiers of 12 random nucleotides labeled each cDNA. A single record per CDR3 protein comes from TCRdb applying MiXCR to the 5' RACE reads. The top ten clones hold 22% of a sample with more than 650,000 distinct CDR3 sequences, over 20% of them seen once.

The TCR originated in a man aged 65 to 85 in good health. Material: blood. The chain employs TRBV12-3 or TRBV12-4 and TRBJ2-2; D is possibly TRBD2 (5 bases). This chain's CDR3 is CASSFGVRVGTGELFF. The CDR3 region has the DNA TGTGCCAGCAGTTTCGGGGTCCGGGTCGGGACCGGGGAGCTGTTTTTT.